The clone carrying this TCR beta chain was counted at least ten times. The antigen is undetermined. For the second PCR, which ran for roughly 6 to 11 cycles, a sample-barcoded 5' primer and a J-beta primer mix were used. TCRdb recomputed calls from the 5' RACE reads with MiXCR, one row per CDR3 protein. The table has roughly 2 million distinct CDR3 sequences, around half seen once. The data belong to a study of blood T cells in healthy people across ages. The study's findings and limits: Long-lived donors had more naive CD4+ cells and higher diversity than aged donors.

Germline lookup yields CDR1 SGHRS and CDR2 YFSETQ. The CDR3 length is 16 residues. V lost 4 bases to trimming and J lost 7 bases; unmatched junction nucleotides: 12. Sequenced input: blood. This TCR was sampled from a middle-aged woman in good health. The chain is built from TRBV5-1 and TRBJ2-1, with 9 bases aligning to TRBD1. CDR3 protein: CASSLTGGVGPNEQFF. The CDR3 nucleotides are TGCGCCAGCAGCCTAACAGGGGGCGTTGGTCCAAATGAGCAGTTCTTC.